These 10 T cell receptor beta chains were all obtained from the same sample, sequenced in a study of cytomegalovirus exposure and HLA in healthy donors. The PCR was carried out with 60 Vbeta primers and 13 Jbeta primers. Clones were read by immunoSEQ multiplex PCR, and TCRdb kept only the in-frame ones, dropping some. The sample carries under 150,000 clones, about 72% recorded once. Sequences were obtained from PBMCs. The receptors derive from a man aged 40-49 years in good health and CMV-seronegative.

The chain uses TRBV12-5 and TRBJ2-5; 11 positions agree with TRBD2. The germline V gene has CDR1 LGHNT and CDR2 FRNRAP. J gave up 7 bases and V 1 base, and 5 bases lay outside the gene matches. This CDR3 is built from 15 residues. In nucleotides, the CDR3 is TGTGCTAGTGGTTTGGCCGGGACTAGCGGACCGACCCAGTACTTC. Its protein product is CASGLAGTSGPTQYF. Filled out from reference TRBV12-5 and TRBJ2-5, the complete variable domain reads DARVTQTPRHKVTEMGQEVTMRCQPILGHNTVFWYRQTMMQGLELLAYFRNRAPLDDSGMPKDRFSAEMPDATLATLKIQPSEPRDSAVYFCASGLAGTSGPTQYFGPGTRLLVL.

CDR3 protein: CASSYGTYDSPLHF. The CDR3, as DNA: TGTGCCAGCAGTTACGGGACTTATGATTCACCCCTCCACTTT. This chain links TRBV6-5 with TRBJ1-6, with D maybe TRBD1 (5 bases). Trimming cost V 2 bases and J 8 bases, with 10 bases left between them. The CDR3 sequence is 14 residues long. Germline V gives CDR1 MNHEY, CDR2 SVGAGI.

The chain couples TRBV5-1 to TRBJ2-7; tentatively, D is TRBD2 (6 bases). Germline CDR1 and CDR2: SGHRS and YFSETQ. CDR3 length: 13 amino acids. V lost 1 base to trimming and J lost 7 bases, with 12 bases between them. The CDR3 sequence is CASSLRQGGEQYF. The CDR3 region has the DNA TGCGCCAGCAGCTTGCGCCAGGGAGGAGAGCAGTACTTC.

V is TRBV5-4 and J is TRBJ1-1, with TRBD1 matching over 7 bases. The CDR3 length is 15 residues. Germline V gene data show CDR1 as SGHNT and CDR2 as YYREEE (reference sequence). V was clipped by 3 bases and J by 1 base; unmatched bases: 6. The CDR3 coding sequence is TGTGCCAGCAGCTGGGGGGCAGGGGGGAACACTGAAGCTTTCTTT. It codes for CASSWGAGGNTEAFF.

J is TRBJ1-6 and V is TRBV6-6; D is ambiguous. V lost 8 bases, J lost 3 bases, and 11 bases lay in between. Germline V CDR1 and CDR2: MNHNY, SVGAGI (reference sequence). CDR3 length: 14 amino acids. In DNA form, the CDR3 reads TGTGCCAGCTGCCAGGTCAACTATAATTCACCCCTCCACTTT. Translated: CASCQVNYNSPLHF.

The V call is TRBV5-1, the J call TRBJ2-6; a possible D gene is TRBD1 (6 bases). Germline CDR1 SGHRS, CDR2 YFSETQ. CDR3 length equals 15 residues. Deletions cut 4 bases from V and 2 bases from J, with 10 bases between. CDR3 nucleotide sequence: TGCGCCAGCAGCCAGCAGGGGACTGGGGCCAACGTCCTGACTTTC. Translating gives CASSQQGTGANVLTF.

This clone has more than one count but fewer than ten. J is TRBJ2-1 and V is TRBV4-1; TRBD2 matches 10 bases. CDR1 and CDR2 from the germline V gene are MGHRA and YSYEKL. This CDR3 region has 17 residues. J lost 4 bases, V lost 4 bases, and 10 bases had no gene match. Here the CDR3 DNA reads TGCGCCAGCAGCCCAAGGACTAGCGGAGAAACTTACAATGAGCAGTTCTTC. Amino acid sequence: CASSPRTSGETYNEQFF.

The V gene is TRBV19, the J gene TRBJ1-1; 8 bases align to TRBD1. The junction had 15 bases not matched to a gene; V was cut back by 6 bases and J by 3 bases. Per the germline V gene, CDR1 is LNHDA and CDR2 is SQIVND (reference sequence). CDR3 length: 17 amino acids. CDR3 region: CASSIQDRVSVYTEAFF. Written as DNA, the CDR3 is TGTGCCAGTAGCATACAGGACAGGGTCTCCGTTTACACTGAAGCTTTCTTT. The variable domain in full, completed from reference TRBV19 and TRBJ1-1, reads DGGITQSPKYLFRKEGQNVTLSCEQNLNHDAMYWYRQDPGQGLRLIYYSQIVNDFQKGDIAEGYSVSREKKESFPLTVTSAQKNPTAFYLCASSIQDRVSVYTEAFFGQGTRLTVV.

The V and J genes are TRBV9 and TRBJ2-7; 9 positions agree with TRBD2. Per germline, CDR1 SGDLS and CDR2 YYNGEE. CDR3 length: 14 residues. V shed 7 bases and J 6 bases; nucleotides not matched to a gene: 11. The CDR3 DNA follows: TGTGCCAGCCACCCGGCAGCGGGAGGCTCCGAGCAGTACTTC. This gives the protein CASHPAAGGSEQYF.

V usage is TRBV6-6 and J usage is TRBJ1-1, with TRBD1 matching 7 bases. With 6 bases clipped from V and 3 bases from J, the junction kept 4 bases outside the gene matches. CDR1 MNHNY and CDR2 SVGAGI come from the germline V gene (reference sequence). CDR3 size: 13 residues. This CDR3 reads CASRYGTDTEAFF. CDR3 DNA: TGTGCCAGCAGGTACGGGACAGACACTGAAGCTTTCTTT.